These 17 T cell receptor beta chains were all obtained from the same sample, sequenced in a study of blood T cell repertoires in COVID-19. Assay: immunoSEQ multiplex PCR; the TCRdb copy retains only in-frame clones and omits some. The repertoire holds roughly 310,000 clones, with approximately 90% as singletons. Sequenced input: PBMCs or T cells enriched from blood (not recorded which). The receptor source for this set is a woman in her thirties or forties who had recovered from COVID-19.

The rearrangement uses TRBV7-3 and TRBJ2-2; D uncertain. The CDR3 extends over 13 amino acids. CDR1 is SGHTA, CDR2 FQGTGA, per germline. The ends were cut back, 4 bases at V and 4 bases at J, with 7 bases in the middle. The CDR3 sequence: CASSSISTGELFF. The CDR3 DNA reads as TGTGCCAGCAGCTCCATTTCCACCGGGGAGCTGTTTTTT.

The rearrangement joins TRBV19 to TRBJ2-1; D call uncertain. The CDR3 loop spans 15 amino acids. Trimming removed 3 bases at V and 0 bases at J, with 9 bases between. In germline, CDR1 is LNHDA, CDR2 SQIVND (reference sequence). CDR3 nucleotides: TGTGCCAGTAGTATCGGTCCCGCCTCCTACAATGAGCAGTTCTTC. This gives the protein CASSIGPASYNEQFF. Full variable domain (missing parts from reference TRBV19 and TRBJ2-1): DGGITQSPKYLFRKEGQNVTLSCEQNLNHDAMYWYRQDPGQGLRLIYYSQIVNDFQKGDIAEGYSVSREKKESFPLTVTSAQKNPTAFYLCASSIGPASYNEQFFGPGTRLTVL.

This rearrangement joins TRBV19 to TRBJ1-1, with 8 bases that match TRBD1. The CDR3 has 12 residues. Germline CDR1 LNHDA, CDR2 SQIVND (reference sequence). The V gene end was trimmed by 8 bases and the J gene end by 1 base; junction bases not matched to a gene: 0. CDR3 protein: CASGTGNTEAFF. The CDR3 DNA follows: TGTGCCAGTGGGACAGGGAACACTGAAGCTTTCTTT.

This rearrangement joins TRBV28 to TRBJ2-7; D uncertain. Trimming shortened V by 2 bases and J by 0 bases, and 11 bases separated the two germline ends. The V gene's germline CDR1 is MDHEN and CDR2 SYDVKM. This CDR3 is 15 amino acids long. CDR3 sequence: CASSLDSPSSYEQYF. CDR3 bases: TGTGCCAGCAGTTTAGATTCCCCGAGCTCCTACGAGCAGTACTTC.

The CDR3 DNA is TGCAGCGGGGGCCCCTTCGACGGGACGCAGTATTTT. This sequence encodes CSGGPFDGTQYF. The V gene is TRBV29-1, the J gene TRBJ2-3; D possibly corresponds to TRBD1 (5 bases). The CDR3 consists of 12 residues. The germline gives CDR1 SQVTM, CDR2 ANQGSEA. Trimming cost V 7 bases and J 9 bases, with 17 bases left between them.

The rearrangement uses TRBV19 and TRBJ2-1; perhaps TRBD1 as D (5 bases). This CDR3 is built from 13 residues. V lost 7 bases to trimming and J lost 2 bases, with 9 bases between them. Looked up from germline, CDR1 is LNHDA and CDR2 is SQIVND (reference sequence). The CDR3 here is CASNPGPYNEQFF. DNA of the CDR3: TGTGCCAGTAACCCAGGGCCCTACAATGAGCAGTTCTTC.

The rearrangement joins TRBV9 to TRBJ1-3; no reliable D call. The CDR3 has 15 residues. Germline-derived CDR1 and CDR2 are SGDLS and YYNGEE. Trimming left V 3 bases short and J 0 bases short, with 10 bases between. Here the CDR3 DNA reads TGTGCCAGCAGCGGCGAGGGAGGCTCTGGAAACACCATATATTTT. Protein sequence: CASSGEGGSGNTIYF.

The sample holds a few counts of this clone. CDR3 in DNA: TGTGCCAGCAGCCGCACAGGGGCGGACACTGAAGCTTTCTTT. As protein: CASSRTGADTEAFF. The V and J genes are TRBV7-3 and TRBJ1-1, with TRBD1 matching 7 bases. J lost 3 bases, V lost 5 bases, and 6 bases had no gene match. Germline CDR1 is SGHTA and CDR2 is FQGTGA. The CDR3 sequence is 14 residues long. The entire variable domain, with the rest obtained from reference TRBV7-3 and TRBJ1-1, is as follows: GAGVSQTPSNKVTEKGKYVELRCDPISGHTALYWYRQSLGQGPEFLIYFQGTGAADDSGLPNDRFFAVRPEGSVSTLKIQRTERGDSAVYLCASSRTGADTEAFFGQGTRLTVV.

The gene calls are TRBV7-2 and TRBJ1-2, with D tentatively TRBD1 (6 bases). V was shortened by 1 base and J by 2 bases, with 17 bases between the two germline ends. This CDR3 spans 17 amino acids. The germline V gene has CDR1 SGHTA and CDR2 FQGNSA. The CDR3 reads CASSLEAGQPGNYGYTF. CDR3 coding DNA: TGTGCCAGCAGCTTAGAAGCCGGACAGCCGGGGAACTATGGCTACACCTTC.

The table lists this clone with a count of one. The chain combines TRBV25-1 with TRBJ1-3; 10 positions agree with TRBD1. Unmatched junction bases numbered 15, after V lost 4 bases and J lost 6 bases. Germline lookup yields CDR1 MGHDK and CDR2 SYGVNS. The CDR3 has 18 amino acids. CDR3 DNA sequence: TGTGCCAGCAGTGGGTTTACTTCACGACAGGGGGCTGCAAACACCATATATTTT. This gives the protein CASSGFTSRQGAANTIYF.

V gene TRBV7-2 combines with J gene TRBJ2-1; D perhaps matches TRBD2 (6 bases). Trimming stripped 0 bases from V and 3 bases from J, with 12 bases between. Germline V gives CDR1 SGHTA, CDR2 FQGNSA. The CDR3 has 16 residues. DNA for the CDR3: TGTGCCAGCAGCTTAGCCGGCGGGGTCGGCTACAATGAGCAGTTCTTC. Encoded protein: CASSLAGGVGYNEQFF.

The rearrangement joins TRBV7-2 to TRBJ1-1; no firm D call. V lost 3 bases and J 5 bases, leaving 10 bases between the germline ends. Germline V gives CDR1 SGHTA, CDR2 FQGNSA. CDR3 length: 13 residues. In nucleotides, the CDR3 is TGTGCCAGCAGCTTGAGGGAAGGGACTGAAGCTTTCTTT. This codes for CASSLREGTEAFF.

This chain joins TRBV3-1 (or the pseudogene TRBV3-2) and TRBJ1-1; a weak D match, TRBD1 (6 bases). The length of the CDR3 is 14 residues. V dropped 4 bases and J dropped 2 bases, with 11 bases sitting between them. Germline CDR1 LGHDT, CDR2 YNNKEL (reference sequence). The CDR3 DNA is TGTGCCAGCAGCCCCAGGGACACAAACACTGAAGCTTTCTTT. Translated, it gives CASSPRDTNTEAFF.

The V gene is TRBV7-3, the J gene TRBJ1-2, with D unresolved. The V end lost 5 bases, the J end lost 4 bases, and 17 bases lay between the germline ends. Germline V lookup: CDR1 SGHTA, CDR2 FQGTGA. CDR3 length equals 15 residues. The CDR3 sequence is CASSPTPGSVYGYTF. The CDR3 DNA sequence: TGTGCCAGCAGCCCCACGCCGGGGAGCGTCTATGGCTACACCTTC.

V usage is TRBV11-3 and J usage is TRBJ2-2; a weak D match, TRBD1 (5 bases). Germline CDR1 SGHNT, CDR2 YENEEA. This CDR3 spans 15 amino acids. V was shortened by 5 bases and J by 5 bases, with 15 bases between the two germline ends. The CDR3 coding sequence is TGTGCCAGCAGCCCCAGGGCGGTAAGGACCGGGGAGCTGTTTTTT. This sequence encodes CASSPRAVRTGELFF.

The chain recombines TRBV5-4 with TRBJ1-2; a weak D match, TRBD1 (5 bases). This CDR3 has 14 residues. Germline CDR1 is SGHNT and CDR2 is YYREEE (reference sequence). The ends were cut back, 4 bases at V and 8 bases at J, with 18 bases in the middle. The CDR3 nucleotides are TGTGCCAGCAGCCTTACCCACAGGACCCGGGGCTACACCTTC. Translating gives CASSLTHRTRGYTF. Together with reference TRBV5-4 and TRBJ1-2, the CDR3 gives the full variable domain: ETGVTQSPTHLIKTRGQQVTLRCSSQSGHNTVSWYQQALGQGPQFIFQYYREEENGRGNFPPRFSGLQFPNYSSELNVNALELDDSALYLCASSLTHRTRGYTFGSGTRLTVV.

The chain is built from TRBV7-2 and TRBJ1-2, with 8 nucleotides matching TRBD1. Per the germline V gene, CDR1 is SGHTA and CDR2 is FQGNSA. V lost 1 base, J lost 6 bases, and 1 base stayed unmatched. CDR3 length: 13 residues. CDR3 DNA sequence: TGTGCCAGCAGCTTAGTACAGGGGGATGGCTACACCTTC. It encodes CASSLVQGDGYTF.